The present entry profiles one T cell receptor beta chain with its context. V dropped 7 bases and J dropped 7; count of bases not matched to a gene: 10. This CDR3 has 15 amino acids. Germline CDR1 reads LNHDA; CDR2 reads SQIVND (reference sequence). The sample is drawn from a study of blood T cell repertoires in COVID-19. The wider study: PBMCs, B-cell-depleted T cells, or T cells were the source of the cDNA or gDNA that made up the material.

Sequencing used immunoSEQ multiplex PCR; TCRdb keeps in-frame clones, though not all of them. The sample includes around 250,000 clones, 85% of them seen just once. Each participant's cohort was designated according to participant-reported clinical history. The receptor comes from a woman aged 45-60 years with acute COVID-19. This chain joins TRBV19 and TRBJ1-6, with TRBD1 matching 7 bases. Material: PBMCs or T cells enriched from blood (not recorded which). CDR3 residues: CASTPTGSGNSPLHF. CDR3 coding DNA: TGTGCCAGTACCCCGACAGGGTCGGGCAATTCACCCCTCCACTTT.